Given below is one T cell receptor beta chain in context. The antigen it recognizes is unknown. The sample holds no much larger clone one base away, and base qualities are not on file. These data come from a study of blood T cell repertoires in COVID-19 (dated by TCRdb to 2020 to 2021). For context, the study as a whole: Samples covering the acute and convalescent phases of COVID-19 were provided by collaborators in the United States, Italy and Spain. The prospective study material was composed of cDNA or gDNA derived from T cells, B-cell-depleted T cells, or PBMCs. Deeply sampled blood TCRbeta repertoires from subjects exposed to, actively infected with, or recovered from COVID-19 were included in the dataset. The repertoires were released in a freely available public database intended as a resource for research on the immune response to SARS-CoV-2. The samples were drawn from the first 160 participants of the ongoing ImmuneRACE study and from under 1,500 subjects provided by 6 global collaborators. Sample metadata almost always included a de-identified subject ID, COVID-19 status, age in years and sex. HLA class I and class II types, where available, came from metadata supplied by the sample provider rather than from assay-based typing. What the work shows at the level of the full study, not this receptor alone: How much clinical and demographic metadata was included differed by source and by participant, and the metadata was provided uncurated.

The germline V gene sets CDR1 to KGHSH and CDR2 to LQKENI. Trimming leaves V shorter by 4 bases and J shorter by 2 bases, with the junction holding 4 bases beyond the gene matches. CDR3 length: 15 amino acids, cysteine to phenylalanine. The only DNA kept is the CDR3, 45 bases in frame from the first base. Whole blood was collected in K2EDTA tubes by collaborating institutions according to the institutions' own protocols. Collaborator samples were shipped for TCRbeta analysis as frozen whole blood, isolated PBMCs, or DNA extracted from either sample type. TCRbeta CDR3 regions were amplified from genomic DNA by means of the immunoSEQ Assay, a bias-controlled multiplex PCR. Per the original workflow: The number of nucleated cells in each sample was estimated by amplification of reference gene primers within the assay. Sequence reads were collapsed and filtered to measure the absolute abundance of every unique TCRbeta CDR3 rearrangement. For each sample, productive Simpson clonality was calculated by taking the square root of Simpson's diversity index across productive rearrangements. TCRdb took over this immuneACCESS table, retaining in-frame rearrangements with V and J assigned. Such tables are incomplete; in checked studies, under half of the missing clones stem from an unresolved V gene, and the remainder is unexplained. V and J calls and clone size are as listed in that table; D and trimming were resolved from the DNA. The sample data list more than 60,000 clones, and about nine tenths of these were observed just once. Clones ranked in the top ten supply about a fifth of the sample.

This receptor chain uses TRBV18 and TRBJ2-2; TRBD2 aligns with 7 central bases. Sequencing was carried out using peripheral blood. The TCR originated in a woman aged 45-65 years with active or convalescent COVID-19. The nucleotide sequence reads TGTGCCAGCTCACGTCTAGCGGAAAACACCGGGGAGCTGTTTTTT. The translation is CASSRLAENTGELFF.